This TCR beta chain was sequenced during a study of monozygotic twins with inflammatory bowel disease. Study-level results: Possibly reflecting limited power, no difference in repertoire similarity was found between concordant and discordant twins. Especially with disease activity, IBD patients had fewer clonotypes in common with others than healthy twins did. Since immunosuppressive treatments differed, patient repertoires may have gained added variability.

With respect to this clonotype: Antigen unknown.

Reprocessing the 5' RACE reads, TCRdb reports a single entry for every CDR3 protein and omits DNA. Here the sample table reports around 380,000 distinct CDR3 sequences. Every single donor had a roughly 2.5 ml blood sample drawn. This receptor was obtained from a human donor with ulcerative colitis or Crohn's disease, or a healthy co-twin of an affected twin (not recorded which). Sample: blood.

The CDR3 is CSASTYSTSPYEQYF. The gene calls are TRBV20-1 and TRBJ2-7; TCRdb's D gene call, TRBD2, goes unchecked for lack of DNA. The CDR3 length is 15 residues. CDR1 DFQATT and CDR2 SNEGSKA come from the germline V gene (reference sequence).